The present T cell receptor (beta chain) was sequenced within a study of T cell responses to AZD1222 COVID-19 vaccine. Study-wide findings and caveats: AZD1222 recipients seropositive at baseline numbered only five to seven. The study sampled repertoires only after the peak T cell response. When two AZD1222 doses had been given, Spike-specific TCR breadth and depth rose.

Germline values: CDR1 MDHEN, CDR2 SYDVKM. This CDR3 spans 15 amino acids. Trimming at V came to 9 bases and at J to 9 bases, leaving 14 bases not matched to a gene. The protocol was immunoSEQ multiplex PCR, while the TCRdb copy is restricted to in-frame clones and leaves out a portion. The sample shows 100,000 to 110,000 clones, around 90% of them seen only once. Details on this clone: The target antigen is unknown.

Here the sequenced sample was peripheral blood, taken on day 0 of AZD1222 vaccination. The source is an adult in good health. The rearrangement links TRBV28 to TRBJ2-5; TRBD1 agrees at 12 bases. CDR3 sequence (DNA): TGTGCCAGACGTACCGGGACAGGGGGCCAATATGCCCAGTACTTC. Translating gives CARRTGTGGQYAQYF.